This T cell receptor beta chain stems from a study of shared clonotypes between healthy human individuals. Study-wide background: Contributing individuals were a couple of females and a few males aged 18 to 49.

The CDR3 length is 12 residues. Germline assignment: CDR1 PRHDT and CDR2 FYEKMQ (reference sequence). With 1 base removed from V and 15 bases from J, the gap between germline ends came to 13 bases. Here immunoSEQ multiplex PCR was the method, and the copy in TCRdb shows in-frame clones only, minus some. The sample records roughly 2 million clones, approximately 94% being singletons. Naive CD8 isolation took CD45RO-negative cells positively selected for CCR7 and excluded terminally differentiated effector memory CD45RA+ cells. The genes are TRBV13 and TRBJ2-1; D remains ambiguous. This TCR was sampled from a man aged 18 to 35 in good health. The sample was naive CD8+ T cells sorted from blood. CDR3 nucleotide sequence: TGTGCCAGCAGCTTAGAGACGGGCCGGACGTTCTTC. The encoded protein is CASSLETGRTFF.